The 31 T cell receptor beta chains below come from one sample, sequenced in a study of T cells in Graves' hyperthyroidism and ophthalmopathy. What was amplified from RNA transcripts were TCR beta CDR3 regions. First-round RT-PCR with HTBI primers amplified the TCR CDR3 region. Via MiXCR, TCRdb re-called the multiplex PCR reads, giving one row per CDR3 protein. The table shows about 350,000 distinct CDR3 sequences, with about 18% occurring only once. The sequenced material came from blood. The source of these receptors is a woman aged 30 to 39 with Graves' hyperthyroidism that later progressed to Graves' ophthalmopathy.

This clonotype was detected many times. The chain recombines TRBV7-9 with TRBJ2-7; D not resolved. Per the germline V gene, CDR1 is SEHNR and CDR2 is FQNEAQ (reference sequence). The CDR3 is made up of 12 amino acids. V lost 5 bases to trimming and J lost 3 bases, with 8 bases between them. In DNA form, the CDR3 reads TGTGCCAGCAGCCATTCAGTCTACGAGCAGTACTTC. Translation: CASSHSVYEQYF.

V is TRBV24-1 and J is TRBJ2-6; D is possibly TRBD1 (6 bases). Germline CDR1 reads KGHDR; CDR2 reads SFDVKD. The V gene lost 9 bases and the J gene lost 0 bases, with 17 bases spanning the gap. The CDR3 loop spans 17 amino acids. CDR3 in amino acids: CATEGQPFNSGANVLTF. As DNA, the CDR3 is TGTGCCACCGAGGGACAACCCTTTAACTCTGGGGCCAACGTCCTGACTTTC.

This clonotype was detected many times. This rearrangement joins TRBV5-6 to TRBJ1-1, with 7 bases identical to TRBD1. The CDR3 runs to 15 residues. J lost 5 bases, V lost 4 bases, and 11 bases had no gene match. Germline V gene data show CDR1 as SGHDT and CDR2 as YYEEEE. In DNA, the CDR3 is TGTGCCAGCAGCCCCTCGACAGGGTTGGGGACTGAAGCTTTCTTT. It is translated as CASSPSTGLGTEAFF.

This chain links TRBV6-2 or TRBV6-3 with TRBJ2-7, with a tentative D call TRBD1 (5 bases). In germline, CDR1 is MNHEY, CDR2 SVGEGT. Trimming took off 5 bases at V and 6 bases at J, with 11 bases between the two ends. The CDR3 totals 12 residues. The CDR3 is CASSTRAGEQYV. CDR3 bases: TGTGCCAGCAGTACCAGGGCCGGCGAGCAGTACGTC.

In this sample, this clonotype turned up many times. This chain joins TRBV6-1 and TRBJ2-1; no reliable D call. V lost 3 bases to trimming and J lost 10 bases, with 7 bases between them. CDR3 length equals 11 residues. Germline V gene data show CDR1 as MNHNS and CDR2 as SASEGT. This chain's CDR3 is CASSDWEEQFF. CDR3 nucleotide sequence: TGTGCCAGCAGTGATTGGGAAGAGCAGTTCTTC.

The V and J genes are TRBV5-5 and TRBJ2-2; D not certain. The CDR3 consists of 9 residues. Trimming removed 6 bases at V and 6 bases at J, with 0 bases between. The germline V gene has CDR1 SGHKS and CDR2 YYEKEE (reference sequence). The CDR3 is CASTGELFF. In DNA form, the CDR3 reads TGTGCCAGCACCGGGGAGCTGTTTTTT.

The sample holds many counts of this clonotype. The CDR3 loop is CASSDGEQFF. The CDR3 DNA is TGTGCCAGCAGTGACGGTGAGCAGTTCTTC. The rearrangement uses TRBV6-1 and TRBJ2-1; D is unresolved. The CDR3 is 10 residues long. V was trimmed by 3 bases and J by 9 bases, leaving 3 bases between them. Per the germline V gene, CDR1 is MNHNS and CDR2 is SASEGT.

This clonotype appeared many times. The chain joins TRBV7-9 to TRBJ2-7; D is uncertain. This CDR3 has 14 residues. Germline CDR1 and CDR2: SEHNR and FQNEAQ (reference sequence). V was pared by 2 bases and J by 3 bases, with 11 bases between. This CDR3 reads CASSLPPSGYEQYF. The CDR3 DNA reads TGTGCCAGCAGCTTACCTCCTAGTGGCTACGAGCAGTACTTC.

This clonotype has ten or more counts. The chain carries TRBV28 and TRBJ2-7; D remains unclear. The CDR3 totals 12 residues. Germline V lookup: CDR1 MDHEN, CDR2 SYDVKM. Between the trimmed V and J ends, which lost 10 bases and 2 bases, there was a span of 12 bases. The CDR3 here is CAISGQPYEQYF. DNA for the CDR3: TGTGCCATCTCCGGGCAGCCCTACGAGCAGTACTTC. The variable domain in full, completed from reference TRBV28 and TRBJ2-7, reads DVKVTQSSRYLVKRTGEKVFLECVQDMDHENMFWYRQDPGLGLRLIYFSYDVKMKEKGDIPEGYSVSREKKERFSLILESASTNQTSMYLCAISGQPYEQYFGPGTRLTVT.

This clonotype was observed at least ten times. This chain connects TRBV3-1 to TRBJ2-1, with TRBD1 matching 10 bases. The germline V gene encodes CDR1 LGHDT and CDR2 YNNKEL (reference sequence). The CDR3 runs to 16 residues. Losses at the gene ends were 1 base for V and 6 bases for J; bases not matched to a gene: 6. The CDR3 coding sequence is TGTGCCAGCAGCCAAGTGCGGACAGGGGGAAGCAATGAGCAGTTCTTC. Translation: CASSQVRTGGSNEQFF.

This clonotype appeared a few times. The rearrangement uses TRBV11-2 and TRBJ2-3, with a tentative D call TRBD1 (6 bases). Trimming shortened V by 1 base and J by 4 bases, and 12 bases separated the two germline ends. Germline V lookup: CDR1 SGHAT, CDR2 FQNNGV. The CDR3 is 15 amino acids. CDR3 DNA: TGTGCCAGCAGCTTAGCCTGGTGGGGGCCAGATACGCAGTATTTT. Translated: CASSLAWWGPDTQYF.

The sample holds many counts of this clonotype. The gene calls are TRBV12-3 or TRBV12-4 and TRBJ2-1, with 9 bases that match TRBD1. CDR3 length: 13 residues. V gave up 5 bases and J gave up 9 bases; unmatched junction bases: 5. CDR3 protein: CASSRTGGSEQFF. The CDR3 nucleotides read TGTGCCAGCAGTCGAACAGGGGGCAGTGAGCAGTTCTTC.

At least ten counts were recorded for this clonotype. The chain has TRBV7-8 and TRBJ2-7; the D is unclear. CDR3 length: 15 amino acids. Germline V lookup: CDR1 SGHVS, CDR2 FQNEAQ. V was shortened by 5 bases and J by 2 bases, with 16 bases between the two germline ends. The CDR3 DNA reads as TGTGCCAGCAGCAGTCGGATCTTACCTCCCTACGAGCAGTACTTC. It encodes CASSSRILPPYEQYF.

This clonotype was observed many times. This sequence joins TRBV7-9 and TRBJ2-3, with 11 bases identical to TRBD2. The V segment lost 2 bases and the J segment 3 bases; nucleotides outside the gene matches: 7. CDR3 length: 17 residues. Germline V CDR1 and CDR2: SEHNR, FQNEAQ (reference sequence). CDR3 amino acids: CASSLIGRLAGTDTQYF. CDR3 nucleotides: TGTGCCAGCAGCTTAATAGGTCGACTAGCGGGAACAGATACGCAGTATTTT.

This clonotype occurred a few times. The rearrangement uses TRBV6-1 and TRBJ2-2; 7 bases are a match to TRBD2. CDR1 is MNHNS, CDR2 SASEGT, per germline. The CDR3 totals 17 residues. V lost 6 bases, J lost 0 bases, and 10 bases stayed unmatched. CDR3 loop: CASSSRGSGTNTGELFF. In DNA, the CDR3 is TGTGCCAGCAGCTCCCGGGGGAGCGGGACGAACACCGGGGAGCTGTTTTTT.

V usage is TRBV18 and J usage is TRBJ1-5; D unresolved. The CDR3 sequence is 13 residues long. V shed 8 bases and J shed 0 bases, with 8 bases lying between them. In germline, CDR1 is KGHSH, CDR2 LQKENI. The CDR3 spells CASRADSNQPQHF. As DNA, the CDR3 is TGTGCCAGCCGCGCGGATAGCAATCAGCCCCAGCATTTT.

The chain uses TRBV10-3 and TRBJ1-2, with TRBD1 as a possible D gene (5 bases). There are 15 residues in the CDR3. CDR1 ENHRY and CDR2 SYGVKD come from the germline V gene. Trimming stripped 5 bases from V and 4 bases from J, with 17 bases between. In DNA form, the CDR3 reads TGTGCCATCAGTCCCGAGGCGGGGGTATTCTATGGCTACACCTTC. Its protein is CAISPEAGVFYGYTF.

This clonotype was observed a few times. The genes are TRBV6-1 and TRBJ1-4; D remains ambiguous. V lost 9 bases, J lost 8 bases, and 10 bases lay in between. This CDR3 contains 11 residues. Germline lookup yields CDR1 MNHNS and CDR2 SASEGT. In DNA, the CDR3 is TGTGCCAGTCCTCCGTGCGAAAAACTGTTTTTT. Its translation: CASPPCEKLFF.

This clonotype has ten or more counts. This chain joins TRBV12-3 or TRBV12-4 and TRBJ2-5; D ambiguous. The V end was cut by 2 bases, the J end by 2 bases, with 9 bases between. The length of the CDR3 is 14 residues. The DNA of the CDR3 is TGTGCCAGCAGTTTAAGGCGGCAACAAGAGACCCAGTACTTC. This encodes CASSLRRQQETQYF.

This clonotype came up many times. The V call is TRBV4-1, the J call TRBJ2-5; no firm D call. Germline CDR1 MGHRA, CDR2 YSYEKL. V lost 0 bases to trimming and J lost 3 bases, with 11 bases between them. This CDR3 is 15 amino acids long. CDR3 region: CASSQDFFLEETQYF. CDR3 coding DNA: TGCGCCAGCAGCCAAGATTTTTTCCTAGAAGAGACCCAGTACTTC.

Ten or more counts support this clonotype. The rearrangement links TRBV25-1 to TRBJ1-5; D is perhaps TRBD1 (6 bases). Trimming left V 5 bases short and J 6 bases short, with 20 bases between. The CDR3 has 16 amino acids. In germline, CDR1 is MGHDK, CDR2 SYGVNS. CDR3 bases: TGTGCCAGCAGTCCTTATATAGTCAGGGGAAGTCAGCCCCAGCATTTT. Amino acids: CASSPYIVRGSQPQHF.

This clonotype has ten or more counts. The rearrangement uses TRBV28 and TRBJ2-7, with 8 bases lining up with TRBD2. The V gene end was trimmed by 5 bases and the J gene end by 3 bases; junction bases not matched to a gene: 9. The CDR3 length is 15 residues. CDR1 is MDHEN, CDR2 SYDVKM, per germline. CDR3 sequence reads: CASSVYGRAFYEQYF. The CDR3 DNA sequence: TGTGCCAGCAGTGTCTACGGGAGGGCATTCTACGAGCAGTACTTC.

This clonotype was found many times. V and J are TRBV28 and TRBJ1-1; D ambiguous. Per the germline V gene, CDR1 is MDHEN and CDR2 is SYDVKM. V dropped 6 bases and J dropped 1 base, with 9 bases sitting between them. The CDR3 length is 13 residues. The CDR3 loop is CASRYRKNTEAFF. CDR3 DNA sequence: TGTGCCAGCAGGTACAGAAAGAACACTGAAGCTTTCTTT.

J is TRBJ2-3 and V is TRBV27; unclear D gene. The germline V and J ends were trimmed by 1 base and 6 bases, with 14 bases remaining between them. This CDR3 has 15 amino acids. Germline assignment: CDR1 MNHEY and CDR2 SMNVEV (reference sequence). The CDR3 bases are TGTGCCAGCAGTTTATTTACGGGTGCGATCGATACGCAGTATTTT. Protein sequence: CASSLFTGAIDTQYF.

This chain links TRBV5-1 with TRBJ2-7; D may correspond to TRBD1 or TRBD2 (5 bases each). Trimming left V 0 bases short and J 7 bases short, with 20 bases between. Germline V gene lookup returns CDR1 SGHRS and CDR2 YFSETQ. CDR3 size: 16 residues. The CDR3 loop reads CASSLAAGGGIQEQYF. For the CDR3, the DNA is TGCGCCAGCAGCTTGGCCGCTGGTGGGGGAATTCAAGAGCAGTACTTC.

The chain carries TRBV30 and TRBJ1-5, with D unresolved. The germline V gene has CDR1 GTSNPN and CDR2 SVGIG (reference sequence). V gave up 1 base and J gave up 5 bases, with 9 bases separating them. This CDR3 region has 13 residues. Written as DNA, the CDR3 is TGTGCCTGGAGTGGGATGGGTGATCAGCCCCAGCATTTT. This translates into CAWSGMGDQPQHF.

This clonotype was recorded at least ten times. The chain uses TRBV19 and TRBJ1-5, with 9 bases fitting TRBD1. V was pared by 5 bases and J by 3 bases, with 2 bases of the junction left unmatched. Germline V lookup: CDR1 LNHDA, CDR2 SQIVND (reference sequence). The CDR3 is made up of 14 amino acids. The CDR3 DNA reads as TGTGCCAGTAGTGGGGACAGGGACAATCAGCCCCAGCATTTT. This encodes CASSGDRDNQPQHF.

This clonotype was seen ten or more times. The chain links TRBV6-1 to TRBJ2-3, with TRBD2 as a possible D gene (5 bases). V dropped 5 bases and J dropped 1 base, with 13 bases sitting between them. This CDR3 contains 15 residues. The V gene's germline CDR1 is MNHNS and CDR2 SASEGT. The CDR3 loop reads CASSSPGEGTDTQYF. The CDR3 region has the DNA TGTGCCAGCAGTTCCCCCGGGGAAGGCACAGATACGCAGTATTTT.

This clonotype was recorded many times. The J gene is TRBJ2-1, the V gene TRBV3-1; D gene unclear. Per the germline V gene, CDR1 is LGHDT and CDR2 is YNNKEL (reference sequence). Between the trimmed V and J ends, which lost 0 bases and 4 bases, there was a span of 10 bases. CDR3 size: 15 residues. CDR3 coding DNA: TGTGCCAGCAGCCAAGAATGGGTCACATACAATGAGCAGTTCTTC. This codes for CASSQEWVTYNEQFF.

The rearrangement joins TRBV10-3 to TRBJ1-1; no reliable D call. V was shortened by 4 bases and J by 4 bases, with 10 bases between the two germline ends. Germline lookup yields CDR1 ENHRY and CDR2 SYGVKD. This CDR3 contains 13 residues. The DNA of the CDR3 is TGTGCCATCAGTGTCCAATGGGGCACTGAAGCTTTCTTT. This encodes CAISVQWGTEAFF.

This clonotype was observed a few times. The V gene is TRBV5-5, the J gene TRBJ1-1, with 7 bases aligning to TRBD1. CDR3 length: 16 residues. The germline gives CDR1 SGHKS, CDR2 YYEKEE (reference sequence). With V trimmed by 4 bases and J by 11 bases, 20 bases remained unmatched. CDR3 sequence: CASSPGDGTVLMGAFF. The CDR3 nucleotides are TGTGCCAGCAGCCCTGGGGATGGGACAGTCCTCATGGGGGCTTTCTTT. The full variable domain, in which reference TRBV5-5 and TRBJ1-1 provide the parts outside the CDR3, is DAGVTQSPTHLIKTRGQQVTLRCSPISGHKSVSWYQQVLGQGPQFIFQYYEKEERGRGNFPDRFSARQFPNYSSELNVNALLLGDSALYLCASSPGDGTVLMGAFFGQGTRLTVV.